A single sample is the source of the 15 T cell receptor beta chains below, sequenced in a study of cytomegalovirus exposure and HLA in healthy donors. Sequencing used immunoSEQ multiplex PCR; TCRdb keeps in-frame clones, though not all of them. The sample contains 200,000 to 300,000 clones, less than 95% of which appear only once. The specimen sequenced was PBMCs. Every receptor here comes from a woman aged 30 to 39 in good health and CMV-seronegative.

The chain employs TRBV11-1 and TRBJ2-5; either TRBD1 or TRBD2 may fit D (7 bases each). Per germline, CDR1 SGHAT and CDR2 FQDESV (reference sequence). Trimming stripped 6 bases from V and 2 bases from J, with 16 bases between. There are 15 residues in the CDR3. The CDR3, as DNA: TGTGCCAGCAGGGGGAGGGGGCTGATTCAAGAGACCCAGTACTTC. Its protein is CASRGRGLIQETQYF.

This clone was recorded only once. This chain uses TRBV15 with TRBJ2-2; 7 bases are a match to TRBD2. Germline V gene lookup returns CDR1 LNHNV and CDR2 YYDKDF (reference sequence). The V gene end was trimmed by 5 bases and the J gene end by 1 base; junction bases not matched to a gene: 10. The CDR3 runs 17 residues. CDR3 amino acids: CATSPWLAGVNTGELFF. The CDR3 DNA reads TGTGCCACCAGCCCGTGGTTGGCGGGAGTGAACACCGGGGAGCTGTTTTTT.

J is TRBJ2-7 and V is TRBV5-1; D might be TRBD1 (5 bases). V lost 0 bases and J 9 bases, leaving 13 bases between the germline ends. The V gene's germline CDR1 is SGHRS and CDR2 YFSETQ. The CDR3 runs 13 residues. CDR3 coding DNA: TGCGCCAGCAGCTTGGATCAGGGCTTGGTGCAGTACTTC. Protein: CASSLDQGLVQYF.

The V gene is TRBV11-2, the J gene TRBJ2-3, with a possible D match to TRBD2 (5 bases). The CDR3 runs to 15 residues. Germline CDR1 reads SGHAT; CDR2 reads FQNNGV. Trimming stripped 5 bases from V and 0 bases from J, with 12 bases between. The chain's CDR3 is CASSQAVTSTDTQYF. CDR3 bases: TGTGCCAGCAGCCAAGCGGTTACTAGCACAGATACGCAGTATTTT.

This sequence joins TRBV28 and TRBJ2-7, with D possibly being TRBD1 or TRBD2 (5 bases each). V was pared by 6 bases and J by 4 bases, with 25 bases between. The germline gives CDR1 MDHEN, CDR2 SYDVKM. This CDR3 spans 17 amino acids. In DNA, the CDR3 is TGTGCCAGCAGATGGGACGTGCCGTACCCGGCCAGATACGAGCAGTACTTC. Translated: CASRWDVPYPARYEQYF.

CDR3 sequence: CASSPRTGLFYGYTF. The CDR3 DNA follows: TGTGCCAGCAGCCCCCGGACAGGGCTCTTCTATGGCTACACCTTC. This sequence joins TRBV28 and TRBJ1-2, with 8 bases that match TRBD1. The CDR3 sequence is 15 residues long. CDR1 is MDHEN and CDR2 is SYDVKM in the germline V gene. V was clipped by 6 bases and J by 4 bases; unmatched bases: 10.

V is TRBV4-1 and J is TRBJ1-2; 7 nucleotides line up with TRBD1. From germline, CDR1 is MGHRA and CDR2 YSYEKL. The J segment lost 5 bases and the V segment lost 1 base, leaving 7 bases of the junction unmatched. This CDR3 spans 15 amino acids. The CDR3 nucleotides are TGCGCCAGCAGCCAAGTAATCGGGACAGAGTATGGCTACACCTTC. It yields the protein CASSQVIGTEYGYTF.

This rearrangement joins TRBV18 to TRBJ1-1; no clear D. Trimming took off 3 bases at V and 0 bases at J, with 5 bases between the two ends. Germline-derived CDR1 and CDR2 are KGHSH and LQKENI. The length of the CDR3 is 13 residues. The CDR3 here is CASSPGMNTEAFF. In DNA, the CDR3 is TGTGCCAGCTCACCGGGGATGAACACTGAAGCTTTCTTT.

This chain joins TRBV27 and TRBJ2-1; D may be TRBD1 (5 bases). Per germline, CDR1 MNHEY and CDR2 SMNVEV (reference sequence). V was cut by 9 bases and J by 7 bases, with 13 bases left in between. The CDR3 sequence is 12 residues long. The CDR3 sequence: CASWGQFNEQFF. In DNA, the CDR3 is TGTGCCAGTTGGGGCCAATTTAATGAGCAGTTCTTC.

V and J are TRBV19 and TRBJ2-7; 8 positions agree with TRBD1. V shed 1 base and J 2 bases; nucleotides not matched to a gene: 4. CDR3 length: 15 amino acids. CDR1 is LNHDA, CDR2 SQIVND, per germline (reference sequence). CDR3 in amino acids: CASSIGQGATYEQYF. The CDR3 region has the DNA TGTGCCAGTAGTATAGGTCAGGGGGCCACCTACGAGCAGTACTTC.

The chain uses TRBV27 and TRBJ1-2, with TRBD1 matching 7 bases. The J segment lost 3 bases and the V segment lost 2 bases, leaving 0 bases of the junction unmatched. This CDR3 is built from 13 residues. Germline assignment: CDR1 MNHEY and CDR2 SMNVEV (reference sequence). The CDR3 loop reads CASSLGTDYGYTF. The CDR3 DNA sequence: TGTGCCAGCAGTTTAGGGACAGACTATGGCTACACCTTC.

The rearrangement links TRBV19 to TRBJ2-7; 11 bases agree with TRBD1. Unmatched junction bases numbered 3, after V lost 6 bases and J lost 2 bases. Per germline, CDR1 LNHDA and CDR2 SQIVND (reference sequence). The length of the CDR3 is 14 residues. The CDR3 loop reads CASRSGQGAYEQYF. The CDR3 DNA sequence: TGTGCCAGTAGATCGGGACAGGGGGCCTACGAGCAGTACTTC.

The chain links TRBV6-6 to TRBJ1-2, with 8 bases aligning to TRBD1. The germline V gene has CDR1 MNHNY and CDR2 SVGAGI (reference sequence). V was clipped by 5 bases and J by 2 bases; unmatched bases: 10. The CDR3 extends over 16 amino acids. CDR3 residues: CASSPDFGQGNYGYTF. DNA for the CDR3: TGTGCCAGCAGTCCTGATTTCGGACAGGGCAACTATGGCTACACCTTC.

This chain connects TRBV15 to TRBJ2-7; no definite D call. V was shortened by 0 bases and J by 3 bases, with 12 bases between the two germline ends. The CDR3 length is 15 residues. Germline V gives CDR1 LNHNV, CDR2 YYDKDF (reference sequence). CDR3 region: CATSRDLSARYEQYF. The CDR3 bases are TGTGCCACCAGCAGAGATCTGTCAGCGCGCTACGAGCAGTACTTC.

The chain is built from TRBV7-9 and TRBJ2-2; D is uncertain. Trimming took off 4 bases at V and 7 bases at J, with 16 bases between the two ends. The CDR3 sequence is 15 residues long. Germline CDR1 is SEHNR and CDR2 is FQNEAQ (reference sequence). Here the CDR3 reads CASSSQLGVGGELFF. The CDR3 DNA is TGTGCCAGCAGCTCCCAGCTAGGAGTGGGCGGGGAGCTGTTTTTT.